This entry concerns a single T cell receptor beta chain. This sample is drawn from a study of technical replicates of blood from a handful of donors. TCRdb's table, derived via immunoSEQ multiplex PCR, lists solely in-frame clones and lacks some. Here the sample spans tens of thousands of clones, about 97% being singletons. The sequence derives from a human donor in good health. Sample: T cells isolated from PBMCs.

The CDR3 reads CASSQDSLRGSGNTIYF. The CDR3 DNA reads TGCGCCAGCAGCCAAGATTCCCTCAGGGGAAGTGGAAACACCATATATTTT. The chain carries TRBV4-1 and TRBJ1-3; D perhaps matches TRBD1 (6 bases). CDR1 is MGHRA, CDR2 YSYEKL, per germline. CDR3 length: 17 residues. Trimming left V 0 bases short and J 3 bases short, with 15 bases between.